This TCR beta chain was identified during a study of PD-1 blockade in classical Hodgkin lymphoma. Each and every patient relapsed after autologous stem cell transplantation, and patients got differing brentuximab vedotin exposure. The method was immunoSEQ multiplex PCR; TCRdb's version includes in-frame clones alone and lacks a portion of them. Counted here are some 96,000 clones, roughly 92% occurring once; the ten biggest clones make up less than 3.5%. CDR1 and CDR2 (germline): LNHDA, SQIVND (reference sequence). Trimming removed 7 bases at V and 5 bases at J, with 15 bases between. The CDR3 has 14 amino acids.

The chain couples TRBV19 to TRBJ2-1; TRBD2 might be the D (7 bases). This receptor was identified in a human donor with classical Hodgkin lymphoma. Sample: peripheral blood mononuclear cells (PBMCs), taken at baseline. DNA for the CDR3: TGTGCCAGTATAGGGGGGGTTGGGGACAATGAGCAGTTCTTC. It codes for CASIGGVGDNEQFF.